These T cell receptor beta chains were read from a single sample in a study of T cell responses to AZD1222 COVID-19 vaccine. Some clones are missing from TCRdb's copy, which holds only in-frame ones; the method was immunoSEQ multiplex PCR. The repertoire holds around 110,000 clones, with about 91% as singletons. The source material was peripheral blood, sampled on day 0 of AZD1222 vaccination. These TCRs come from an adult in good health. Both conserved end residues are part of each CDR3. A D gene is named only where the DNA matches it firmly. Not every row has a clone size; where given, it reads once, few, many or a size class.

d_gene: -; v_gene: TRBV6-2/TRBV6-3; j_gene: TRBJ1-1; len: 20; abundance: -; CDR3aa: CASSYPTRRGASNLNTEAFF; CDR3nt: TGTGCCAGCAGTTACCCGACGAGACGGGGGGCGAGCAACCTGAACACTGAAGCTTTCTTT
d_gene: -; v_gene: TRBV20-1; j_gene: TRBJ2-5; len: 11; abundance: -; CDR3aa: CSAIRGKTQYF; CDR3nt: TGCAGTGCTATTAGGGGGAAGACCCAGTACTTC
d_gene: TRBD1; v_gene: TRBV29-1; j_gene: TRBJ1-4; len: 13; abundance: -; CDR3aa: CSVGQGSNEKLFF; CDR3nt: TGCAGCGTTGGACAGGGGTCGAATGAAAAACTGTTTTTT
d_gene: -; v_gene: TRBV11-2; j_gene: TRBJ2-7; len: 11; abundance: -; CDR3aa: CASSHSYEQYF; CDR3nt: TGTGCCAGCAGCCATTCCTACGAGCAGTACTTC
d_gene: -; v_gene: TRBV28; j_gene: TRBJ2-7; len: 13; abundance: -; CDR3aa: CASSLDLVDEQYF; CDR3nt: TGTGCCAGCAGTTTGGATCTGGTGGACGAGCAGTACTTC
d_gene: TRBD1; v_gene: TRBV19; j_gene: TRBJ1-5; len: 16; abundance: -; CDR3aa: CASSIGGGGMGQPQHF; CDR3nt: TGTGCCAGTAGTATAGGTGGAGGGGGCATGGGTCAGCCCCAGCATTTT
d_gene: -; v_gene: TRBV6-2/TRBV6-3; j_gene: TRBJ2-1; len: 16; abundance: -; CDR3aa: CASSEAARRAYNEQFF; CDR3nt: TGTGCCAGCAGTGAGGCCGCGCGCAGGGCCTACAATGAGCAGTTCTTC
d_gene: -; v_gene: TRBV11-2; j_gene: TRBJ1-2; len: 13; abundance: -; CDR3aa: CASSSGGNNGYTF; CDR3nt: TGTGCCAGCAGCTCCGGCGGGAATAATGGCTACACCTTC
d_gene: TRBD1; v_gene: TRBV24-1; j_gene: TRBJ1-4; len: 14; abundance: -; CDR3aa: CATSSQGAPEKLFF; CDR3nt: TGTGCCACCAGTTCTCAGGGGGCGCCTGAAAAACTGTTTTTT
d_gene: -; v_gene: TRBV12-3/TRBV12-4; j_gene: TRBJ1-5; len: 12; abundance: -; CDR3aa: CASSYTRQPQHF; CDR3nt: TGTGCCAGCAGCTACACTCGACAGCCCCAGCATTTT
d_gene: -; v_gene: TRBV25-1; j_gene: TRBJ2-6; len: 16; abundance: -; CDR3aa: CASSHRPISGANVLTF; CDR3nt: TGTGCCAGCAGTCACCGACCAATCTCTGGGGCCAACGTCCTGACTTTC
d_gene: TRBD1; v_gene: TRBV6-5; j_gene: TRBJ1-5; len: 15; abundance: -; CDR3aa: CASSSSGQSNQPQHF; CDR3nt: TGTGCCAGCAGTTCCTCGGGACAGAGCAATCAGCCCCAGCATTTT
d_gene: -; v_gene: TRBV18; j_gene: TRBJ2-7; len: 14; abundance: -; CDR3aa: CASSPPGAQYEQYF; CDR3nt: TGTGCCAGCTCACCACCGGGGGCGCAGTACGAGCAGTACTTC
d_gene: -; v_gene: TRBV28; j_gene: TRBJ1-2; len: 13; abundance: -; CDR3aa: CASSSSGGGGYTF; CDR3nt: TGTGCCAGCAGTTCCTCGGGAGGAGGAGGCTACACCTTC
d_gene: -; v_gene: TRBV4-3; j_gene: TRBJ2-1; len: 20; abundance: -; CDR3aa: CASSQVIGLTGEVYSNEQFF; CDR3nt: TGCGCCAGCAGCCAAGTGATAGGGCTTACGGGGGAGGTGTATAGCAATGAGCAGTTCTTC
d_gene: -; v_gene: TRBV14; j_gene: TRBJ2-7; len: 14; abundance: -; CDR3aa: CASSQGVGSYEQYF; CDR3nt: TGTGCCAGCAGCCAAGGAGTAGGGTCCTACGAGCAGTACTTC
d_gene: TRBD2; v_gene: TRBV14; j_gene: TRBJ2-3; len: 17; abundance: once; CDR3aa: CASSQGIALADTDTQYF; CDR3nt: TGTGCCAGCAGCCAAGGGATTGCGCTAGCGGACACAGATACGCAGTATTTT
d_gene: TRBD1; v_gene: TRBV9; j_gene: TRBJ1-3; len: 17; abundance: once; CDR3aa: CASSRGQGQFSGNTIYF; CDR3nt: TGTGCCAGCAGCCGGGGACAGGGGCAGTTCTCTGGAAACACCATATATTTT
d_gene: -; v_gene: TRBV19; j_gene: TRBJ1-2; len: 14; abundance: -; CDR3aa: CASTPGQILYGYTF; CDR3nt: TGTGCCAGTACCCCGGGGCAGATCCTCTATGGCTACACCTTC
d_gene: -; v_gene: TRBV7-2; j_gene: TRBJ2-1; len: 12; abundance: once; CDR3aa: CASSFGINEQFF; CDR3nt: TGTGCCAGCAGCTTTGGGATCAATGAGCAGTTCTTC
d_gene: -; v_gene: TRBV7-3; j_gene: TRBJ2-5; len: 13; abundance: -; CDR3aa: CASSTMFQETQYF; CDR3nt: TGTGCCAGCAGCACGATGTTCCAAGAGACCCAGTACTTC
d_gene: -; v_gene: TRBV19; j_gene: TRBJ1-6; len: 13; abundance: -; CDR3aa: CASNRGYNSPLHF; CDR3nt: TGTGCCAGTAATCGGGGGTATAATTCACCCCTCCACTTT
d_gene: -; v_gene: TRBV6-5; j_gene: TRBJ2-2; len: 14; abundance: once; CDR3aa: CASSYSENTGELFF; CDR3nt: TGTGCCAGCAGTTACTCGGAAAACACCGGGGAGCTGTTTTTT
d_gene: -; v_gene: TRBV12-3/TRBV12-4; j_gene: TRBJ2-7; len: 13; abundance: -; CDR3aa: CASSFAESYEQYF; CDR3nt: TGTGCCAGCAGTTTCGCGGAGAGCTACGAGCAGTACTTC
d_gene: -; v_gene: TRBV19; j_gene: TRBJ2-7; len: 12; abundance: once; CDR3aa: CASSMSAYEQYF; CDR3nt: TGTGCCAGTAGTATGTCAGCCTACGAGCAGTACTTC
d_gene: -; v_gene: TRBV5-5; j_gene: TRBJ2-1; len: 17; abundance: -; CDR3aa: CASSLAVRGGSYNEQFF; CDR3nt: TGTGCCAGCAGCTTGGCGGTCAGGGGGGGCTCCTACAATGAGCAGTTCTTC
d_gene: -; v_gene: TRBV9; j_gene: TRBJ1-4; len: 14; abundance: -; CDR3aa: CASSATVTNEKLFF; CDR3nt: TGTGCCAGCAGCGCGACAGTGACTAATGAAAAACTGTTTTTT
d_gene: -; v_gene: TRBV12-3/TRBV12-4; j_gene: TRBJ2-1; len: 12; abundance: -; CDR3aa: CASSPFGNEQFF; CDR3nt: TGTGCCAGCAGTCCCTTCGGCAATGAGCAGTTCTTC
d_gene: TRBD1; v_gene: TRBV24-1; j_gene: TRBJ2-5; len: 13; abundance: -; CDR3aa: CATSGTGEETQYF; CDR3nt: TGTGCCACCTCCGGGACAGGGGAAGAGACCCAGTACTTC
d_gene: TRBD1; v_gene: TRBV7-8; j_gene: TRBJ1-1; len: 16; abundance: -; CDR3aa: CASSWGQGASNTEAFF; CDR3nt: TGTGCCAGCAGCTGGGGACAGGGGGCGTCTAACACTGAAGCTTTCTTT
d_gene: TRBD2; v_gene: TRBV9; j_gene: TRBJ2-5; len: 14; abundance: -; CDR3aa: CASSDPAGGKTQYF; CDR3nt: TGTGCCAGCAGCGATCCGGCGGGGGGAAAGACCCAGTACTTC
d_gene: TRBD1; v_gene: TRBV2; j_gene: TRBJ2-6; len: 16; abundance: -; CDR3aa: CASTWTGASGANVLTF; CDR3nt: TGTGCCAGCACCTGGACAGGAGCTTCTGGGGCCAACGTCCTGACTTTC
d_gene: -; v_gene: TRBV5-6; j_gene: TRBJ1-5; len: 15; abundance: -; CDR3aa: CASSLRTGGNQPQHF; CDR3nt: TGTGCCAGCAGCTTACGTACAGGTGGTAATCAGCCCCAGCATTTT
d_gene: -; v_gene: TRBV6-5; j_gene: TRBJ1-1; len: 15; abundance: -; CDR3aa: CASSSGNLMNTEAFF; CDR3nt: TGTGCCAGCAGTTCGGGAAACCTCATGAACACTGAAGCTTTCTTT
d_gene: -; v_gene: TRBV7-2; j_gene: TRBJ1-1; len: 15; abundance: -; CDR3aa: CASSARQDRNTEAFF; CDR3nt: TGTGCCAGCAGCGCCCGACAGGATAGAAACACTGAAGCTTTCTTT
d_gene: TRBD1; v_gene: TRBV7-9; j_gene: TRBJ1-1; len: 16; abundance: -; CDR3aa: CASSLVARGLDTEAFF; CDR3nt: TGTGCCAGCAGCTTAGTGGCAAGGGGGCTGGACACTGAAGCTTTCTTT
d_gene: TRBD1; v_gene: TRBV5-1; j_gene: TRBJ1-1; len: 14; abundance: -; CDR3aa: CASSQGAGDTEAFF; CDR3nt: TGCGCCAGCAGTCAGGGGGCGGGGGACACTGAAGCTTTCTTT
d_gene: TRBD1; v_gene: TRBV5-4; j_gene: TRBJ1-2; len: 13; abundance: many; CDR3aa: CASSLAGGDGYTF; CDR3nt: TGTGCCAGCAGCTTGGCAGGGGGCGATGGCTACACCTTC
d_gene: TRBD1; v_gene: TRBV5-1; j_gene: TRBJ2-3; len: 15; abundance: -; CDR3aa: CASRVRDSSTDTQYF; CDR3nt: TGCGCCAGCAGGGTCCGGGACAGTTCCACAGATACGCAGTATTTT
d_gene: -; v_gene: TRBV9; j_gene: TRBJ1-3; len: 14; abundance: -; CDR3aa: CASSLGPGQNTIYF; CDR3nt: TGTGCCAGCAGCCTAGGGCCCGGACAGAACACCATATATTTT
d_gene: -; v_gene: TRBV7-2; j_gene: TRBJ1-5; len: 15; abundance: -; CDR3aa: CASSSAVGPERPQHF; CDR3nt: TGTGCCAGCAGCTCCGCCGTGGGCCCCGAGCGGCCCCAGCATTTT
d_gene: -; v_gene: TRBV7-9; j_gene: TRBJ1-1; len: 15; abundance: -; CDR3aa: CASSARDTWNTEAFF; CDR3nt: TGTGCCAGCAGCGCACGGGACACGTGGAACACTGAAGCTTTCTTT
d_gene: TRBD1; v_gene: TRBV6-1; j_gene: TRBJ2-1; len: 16; abundance: -; CDR3aa: CASSVPPGQPYNEQFF; CDR3nt: TGTGCCAGCAGTGTACCCCCGGGACAGCCCTACAATGAGCAGTTCTTC
d_gene: -; v_gene: TRBV18; j_gene: TRBJ2-7; len: 13; abundance: -; CDR3aa: CASSPPDSYEQYF; CDR3nt: TGTGCCAGCTCACCACCGGACAGCTACGAGCAGTACTTC
d_gene: -; v_gene: TRBV21-1; j_gene: TRBJ1-2; len: 18; abundance: once; CDR3aa: CASSRPGQGISAPYGYTF; CDR3nt: TGTGCCAGCAGCAGACCGGGACAGGGGATCTCGGCTCCCTATGGCTACACCTTC